This T cell receptor beta chain is drawn from a study of T cells in Graves' hyperthyroidism and ophthalmopathy. About the study: Peripheral blood samples were taken at initial diagnosis, prior to any treatment.

Patients having uncontrolled infection, another autoimmune disease, pregnancy or lactation were not included. The CDR3 length is 17 residues. Germline V gene data show CDR1 as SGHVS and CDR2 as FQNEAQ. Deletions cut 1 base from V and 4 bases from J, with 17 bases between. TCR beta CDR3 regions were amplified from RNA. HTBI primers were employed in a first-round RT-PCR of the TCR CDR3. TCRdb re-derived calls from the multiplex PCR reads in MiXCR, one entry per CDR3 protein. Among 400,000 or so distinct CDR3 sequences listed, 11% to 15% were seen once. This clonotype was observed many times. The source material was blood. The receptor was isolated from a man between 50 and 59 years old with Graves' ophthalmopathy. The chain joins TRBV7-8 to TRBJ2-1; maybe TRBD2 (6 bases). The CDR3 region has the DNA TGTGCCAGCAGCTTAGTTAACGGCGGGATTACTTACAATGAGCAGTTCTTC. Translation gives CASSLVNGGITYNEQFF.